This T cell receptor (beta chain) emerged from a study of blood T cell repertoires in COVID-19. Enrollees, about 18 to 89 years old, lived in about two dozen US areas. The V and J ends lost 3 bases and 11 bases respectively, with 11 bases between them. This CDR3 comprises 12 residues. Methods used by the authors: The assay estimated nucleated cells by amplifying reference gene primers. Assay used: immunoSEQ multiplex PCR; TCRdb lists only in-frame clones, some missing. That table furnishes V, J and clone size, whereas the DNA furnished D and trimming. The sample has over 300,000 clones, 88% seen once.

Sequences were obtained from PBMCs or T cells enriched from blood (not recorded which). This receptor was identified in a woman between 25 and 40 years old with acute COVID-19. The chain uses TRBV12-3 or TRBV12-4 and TRBJ1-5; no definite D call. Here the CDR3 DNA reads TGTGCCAGCAGTTTCTCCTGGAGTACCCAGCATTTT. It is translated as CASSFSWSTQHF.